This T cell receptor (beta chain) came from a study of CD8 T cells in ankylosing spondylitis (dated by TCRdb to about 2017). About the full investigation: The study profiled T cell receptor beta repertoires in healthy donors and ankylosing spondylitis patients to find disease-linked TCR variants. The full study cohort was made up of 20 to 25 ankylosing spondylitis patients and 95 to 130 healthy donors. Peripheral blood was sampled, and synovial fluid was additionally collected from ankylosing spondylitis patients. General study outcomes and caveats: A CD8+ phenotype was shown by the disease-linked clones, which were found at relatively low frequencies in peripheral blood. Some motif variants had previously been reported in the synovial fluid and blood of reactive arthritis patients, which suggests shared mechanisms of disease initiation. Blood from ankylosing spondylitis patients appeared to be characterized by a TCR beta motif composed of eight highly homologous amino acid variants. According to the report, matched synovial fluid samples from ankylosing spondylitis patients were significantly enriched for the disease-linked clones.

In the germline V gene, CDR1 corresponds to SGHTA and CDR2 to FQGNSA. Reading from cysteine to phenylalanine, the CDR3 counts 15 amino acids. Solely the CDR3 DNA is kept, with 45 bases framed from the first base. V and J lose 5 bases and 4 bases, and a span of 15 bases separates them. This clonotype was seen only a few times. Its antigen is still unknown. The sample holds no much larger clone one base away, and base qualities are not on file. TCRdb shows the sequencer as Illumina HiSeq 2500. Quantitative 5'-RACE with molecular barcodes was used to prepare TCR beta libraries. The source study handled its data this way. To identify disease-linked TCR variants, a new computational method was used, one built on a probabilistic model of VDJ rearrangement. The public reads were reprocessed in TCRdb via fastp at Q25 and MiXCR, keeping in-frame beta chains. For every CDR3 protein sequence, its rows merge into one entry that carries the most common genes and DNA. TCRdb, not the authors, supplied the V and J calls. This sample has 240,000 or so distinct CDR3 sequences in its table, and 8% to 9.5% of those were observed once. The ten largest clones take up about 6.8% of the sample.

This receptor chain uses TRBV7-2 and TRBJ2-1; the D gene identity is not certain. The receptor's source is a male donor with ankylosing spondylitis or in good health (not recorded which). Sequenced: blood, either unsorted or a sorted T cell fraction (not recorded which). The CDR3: CASSLLGSWYNEQFF. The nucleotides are TGTGCCAGCAGCCTCCTAGGGTCCTGGTACAATGAGCAGTTCTTC.